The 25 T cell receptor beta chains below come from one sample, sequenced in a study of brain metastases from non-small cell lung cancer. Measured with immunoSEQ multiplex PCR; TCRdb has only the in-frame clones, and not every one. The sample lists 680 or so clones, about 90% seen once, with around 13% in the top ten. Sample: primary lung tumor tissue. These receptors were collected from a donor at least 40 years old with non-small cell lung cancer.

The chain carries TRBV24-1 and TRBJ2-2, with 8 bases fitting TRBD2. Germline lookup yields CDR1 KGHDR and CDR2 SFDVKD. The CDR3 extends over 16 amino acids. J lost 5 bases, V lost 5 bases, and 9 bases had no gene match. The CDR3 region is CATSGAGGTGTGELFF. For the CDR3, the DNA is TGTGCCACCAGTGGGGCGGGAGGAACCGGAACCGGGGAGCTGTTTTTT.

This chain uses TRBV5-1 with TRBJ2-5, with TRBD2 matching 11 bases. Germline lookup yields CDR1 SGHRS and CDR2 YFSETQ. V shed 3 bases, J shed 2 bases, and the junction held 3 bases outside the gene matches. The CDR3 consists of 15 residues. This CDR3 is CASSYGTSGQETQYF. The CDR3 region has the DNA TGCGCCAGCAGCTACGGGACTAGCGGTCAAGAGACCCAGTACTTC.

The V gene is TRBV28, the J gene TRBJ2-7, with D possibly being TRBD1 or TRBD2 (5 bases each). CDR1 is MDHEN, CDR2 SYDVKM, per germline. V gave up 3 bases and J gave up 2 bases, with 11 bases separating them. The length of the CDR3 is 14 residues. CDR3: CASSLGTFAYEQYF. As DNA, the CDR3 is TGTGCCAGCAGTTTGGGGACGTTTGCCTACGAGCAGTACTTC.

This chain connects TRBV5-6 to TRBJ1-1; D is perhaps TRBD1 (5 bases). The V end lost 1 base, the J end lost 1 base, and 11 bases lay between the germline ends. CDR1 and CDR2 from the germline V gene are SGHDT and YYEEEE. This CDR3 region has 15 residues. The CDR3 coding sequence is TGTGCCAGCAGCTTGTGGAGGGGTCAGAACACTGAAGCTTTCTTT. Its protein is CASSLWRGQNTEAFF.

The CDR3 is CASSRTGAGNQPQHF. CDR3 DNA sequence: TGTGCCAGCAGCCGGACAGGAGCAGGCAATCAGCCCCAGCATTTT. This chain joins TRBV7-9 and TRBJ1-5; 7 nucleotides match TRBD1. CDR1 SEHNR and CDR2 FQNEAQ come from the germline V gene (reference sequence). This CDR3 is 15 amino acids long. Trimming took 5 bases from V and 2 from J; bases not matched to a gene: 6.

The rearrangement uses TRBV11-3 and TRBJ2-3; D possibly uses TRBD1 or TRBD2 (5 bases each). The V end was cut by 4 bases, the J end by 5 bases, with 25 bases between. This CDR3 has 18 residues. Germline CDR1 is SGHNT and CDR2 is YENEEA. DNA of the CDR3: TGTGCCAGCAGCTCCTGGGGGACCTTAGCTTCTCCAATAGATACGCAGTATTTT. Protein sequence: CASSSWGTLASPIDTQYF.

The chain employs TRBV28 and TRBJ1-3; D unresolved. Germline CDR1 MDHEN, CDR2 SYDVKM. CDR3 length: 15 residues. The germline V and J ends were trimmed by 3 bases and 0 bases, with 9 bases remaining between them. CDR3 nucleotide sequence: TGTGCCAGCAGTTTCGGACGGATCTCTGGAAACACCATATATTTT. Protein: CASSFGRISGNTIYF.

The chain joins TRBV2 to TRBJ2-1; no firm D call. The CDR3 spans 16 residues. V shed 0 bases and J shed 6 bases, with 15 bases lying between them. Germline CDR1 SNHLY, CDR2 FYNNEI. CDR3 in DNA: TGTGCCAGCAGTGAAGCGCTTCCGCAGGACGGCAATGAGCAGTTCTTC. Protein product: CASSEALPQDGNEQFF.

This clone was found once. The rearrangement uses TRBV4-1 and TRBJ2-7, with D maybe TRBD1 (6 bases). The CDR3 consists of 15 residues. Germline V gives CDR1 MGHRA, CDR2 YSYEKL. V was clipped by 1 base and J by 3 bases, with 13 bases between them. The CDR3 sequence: CASSQGGRGSYEQYF. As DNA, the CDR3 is TGCGCCAGCAGCCAAGGGGGCAGGGGTAGCTACGAGCAGTACTTC.

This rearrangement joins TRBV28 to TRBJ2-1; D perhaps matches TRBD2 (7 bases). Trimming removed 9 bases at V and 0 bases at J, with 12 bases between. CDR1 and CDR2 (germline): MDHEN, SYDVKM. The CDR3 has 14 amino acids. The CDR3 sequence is CASDGGLSYNEQFF. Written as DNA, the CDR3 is TGTGCCAGTGACGGGGGGCTCTCCTACAATGAGCAGTTCTTC.

The chain's CDR3 is CATRGGRGEQYF. The CDR3 DNA reads as TGTGCCACCCGAGGTGGGCGGGGTGAGCAGTACTTC. The chain uses TRBV19 and TRBJ2-7, with D perhaps matching TRBD2 (6 bases). The CDR3 has 12 residues. Between the trimmed V and J ends, which lost 10 bases and 7 bases, there was a span of 17 bases. Germline CDR1 reads LNHDA; CDR2 reads SQIVND (reference sequence).

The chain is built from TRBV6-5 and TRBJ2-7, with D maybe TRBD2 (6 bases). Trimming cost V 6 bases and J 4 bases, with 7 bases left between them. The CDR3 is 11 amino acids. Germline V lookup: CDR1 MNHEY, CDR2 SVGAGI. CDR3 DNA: TGTGCCAGCAGGGGGGGTTACGAGCAGTACTTC. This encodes CASRGGYEQYF.

CDR3 DNA sequence: TGTGCCAGCAGAATAAAGGGGACAGGGGAAGGCTATGGCTACACCTTC. Its translation: CASRIKGTGEGYGYTF. V and J are TRBV27 and TRBJ1-2, with TRBD1 matching 10 bases. Unmatched junction bases numbered 11, after V lost 6 bases and J lost 4 bases. Germline loops: CDR1 MNHEY, CDR2 SMNVEV (reference sequence). The CDR3 is 16 amino acids.

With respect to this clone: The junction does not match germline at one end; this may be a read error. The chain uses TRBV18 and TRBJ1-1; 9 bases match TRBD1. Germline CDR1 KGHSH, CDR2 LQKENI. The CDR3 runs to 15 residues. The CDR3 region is CANSRETGGRTEAFF. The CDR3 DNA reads TGTGCCAACTCACGGGAAACAGGGGGCAGGACTGAAGCTTTCTTT.

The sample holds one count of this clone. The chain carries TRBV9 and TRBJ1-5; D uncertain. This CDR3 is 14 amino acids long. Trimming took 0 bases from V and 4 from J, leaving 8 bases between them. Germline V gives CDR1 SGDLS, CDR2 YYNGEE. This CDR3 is CASSVGVLNQPQHF. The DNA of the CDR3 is TGTGCCAGCAGCGTAGGGGTTCTGAATCAGCCCCAGCATTTT.

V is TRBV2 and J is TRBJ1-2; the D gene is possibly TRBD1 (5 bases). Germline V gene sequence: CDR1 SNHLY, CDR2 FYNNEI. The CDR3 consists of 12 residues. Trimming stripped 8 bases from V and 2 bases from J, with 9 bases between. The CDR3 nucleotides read TGTGCCAGCCACCGGGACAACTATGGCTACACCTTC. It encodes CASHRDNYGYTF. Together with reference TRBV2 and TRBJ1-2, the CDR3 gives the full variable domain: EPEVTQTPSHQVTQMGQEVILRCVPISNHLYFYWYRQILGQKVEFLVSFYNNEISEKSEIFDDQFSVERPDGSNFTLKIRSTKLEDSAMYFCASHRDNYGYTFGSGTRLTVV.

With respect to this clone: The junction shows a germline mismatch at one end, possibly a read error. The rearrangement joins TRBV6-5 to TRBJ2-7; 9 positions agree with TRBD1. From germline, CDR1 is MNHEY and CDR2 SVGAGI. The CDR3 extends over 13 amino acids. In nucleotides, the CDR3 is TGTGCCAGCAGTTACGACCGCCGGGACAGGGTGGAGTTC. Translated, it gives CASSYDRRDRVEF.

The CDR3 coding sequence is TGTGCCAGCAGCCCAAGGACGGGGACTAGCGGGAGGACCGGGGAGCTGTTTTTT. Its translation: CASSPRTGTSGRTGELFF. The chain uses TRBV7-9 and TRBJ2-2; 15 bases align to TRBD2. Germline V gene lookup returns CDR1 SEHNR and CDR2 FQNEAQ (reference sequence). Unmatched junction bases numbered 9, after V lost 5 bases and J lost 5 bases. The CDR3 runs to 18 residues.

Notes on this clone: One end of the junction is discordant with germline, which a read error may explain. CDR3 in DNA: TGTGCCAGCAGTTTACAGGGGGCAAACTATGGCTACACTTTC. Translating it yields CASSLQGANYGYTF. This chain joins TRBV27 and TRBJ1-2; 8 nucleotides line up with TRBD1. This CDR3 has 14 amino acids. The germline V gene has CDR1 MNHEY and CDR2 SMNVEV (reference sequence).

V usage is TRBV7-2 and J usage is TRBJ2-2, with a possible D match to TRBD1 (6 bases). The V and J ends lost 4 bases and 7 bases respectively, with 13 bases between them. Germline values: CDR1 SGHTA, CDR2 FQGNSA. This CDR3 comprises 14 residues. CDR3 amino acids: CASSSTGHGGELFF. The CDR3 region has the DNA TGTGCCAGCAGCTCCACAGGGCATGGCGGGGAGCTGTTTTTT.

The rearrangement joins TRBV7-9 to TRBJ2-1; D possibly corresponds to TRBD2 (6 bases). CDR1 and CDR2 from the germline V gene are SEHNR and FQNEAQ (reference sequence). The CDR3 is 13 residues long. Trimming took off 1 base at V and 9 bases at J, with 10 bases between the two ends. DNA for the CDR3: TGTGCCAGCAGCTTAGACTTGCGGGGTGAGCAGTTCTTC. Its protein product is CASSLDLRGEQFF.

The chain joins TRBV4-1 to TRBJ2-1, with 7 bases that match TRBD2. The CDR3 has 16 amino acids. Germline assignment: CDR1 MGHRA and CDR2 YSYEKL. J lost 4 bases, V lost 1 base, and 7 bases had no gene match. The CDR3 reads CASSQVVGGIYNEQFF. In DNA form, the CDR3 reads TGCGCCAGCAGCCAAGTGGTGGGAGGGATATACAATGAGCAGTTCTTC.

This CDR3 reads CASSRAGEPETQYF. CDR3 DNA: TGTGCCAGCAGTCGGGCGGGAGAGCCGGAGACCCAGTACTTC. This chain uses TRBV28 with TRBJ2-5, with 7 positions matching TRBD2. CDR3 size: 14 residues. The germline gives CDR1 MDHEN, CDR2 SYDVKM. The ends lost 5 bases at V and 5 bases at J; junction bases unmatched: 8. Together with reference TRBV28 and TRBJ2-5, the CDR3 gives the full variable domain: DVKVTQSSRYLVKRTGEKVFLECVQDMDHENMFWYRQDPGLGLRLIYFSYDVKMKEKGDIPEGYSVSREKKERFSLILESASTNQTSMYLCASSRAGEPETQYFGPGTRLLVL.

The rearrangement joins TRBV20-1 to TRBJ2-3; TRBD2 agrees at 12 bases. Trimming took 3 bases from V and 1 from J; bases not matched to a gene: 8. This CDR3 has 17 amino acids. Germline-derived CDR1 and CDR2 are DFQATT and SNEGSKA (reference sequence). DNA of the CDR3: TGCAGTGCTAGTCGGCTAGCGGGGGGGCTCGGCACAGATACGCAGTATTTT. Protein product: CSASRLAGGLGTDTQYF.

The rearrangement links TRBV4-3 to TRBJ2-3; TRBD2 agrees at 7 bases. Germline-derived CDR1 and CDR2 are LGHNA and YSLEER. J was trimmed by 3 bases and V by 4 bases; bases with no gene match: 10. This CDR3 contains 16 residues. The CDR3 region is CASSPSTAGVTDTQYF. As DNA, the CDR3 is TGCGCCAGCAGCCCTTCAACGGCGGGGGTGACAGATACGCAGTATTTT.